The 20 T cell receptor beta chains given below trace back to one sample, sequenced in a study of blood T cell repertoires in COVID-19. Generated by immunoSEQ multiplex PCR, the TCRdb table keeps only in-frame clones and is missing some. This table has roughly 350,000 clones, around 84% appearing once. Sequencing was performed on peripheral blood. The source of these receptors is a woman aged 18-29 years with acute or convalescent COVID-19.

This sequence joins TRBV3-1 (or the pseudogene TRBV3-2) and TRBJ2-7; D possibly corresponds to TRBD2 (6 bases). The V and J ends lost 1 base and 2 bases respectively, with 12 bases between them. Germline CDR1 is LGHDT and CDR2 is YNNKEL (reference sequence). The CDR3 is made up of 15 amino acids. CDR3 region: CASSQVPGETYEQYF. CDR3 nucleotides: TGTGCCAGCAGCCAAGTACCGGGGGAGACCTACGAGCAGTACTTC.

The chain uses TRBV19 and TRBJ1-5; no firm D call. V lost 3 bases and J lost 2, with 14 bases in between. The CDR3 covers 16 residues. Germline-derived CDR1 and CDR2 are LNHDA and SQIVND (reference sequence). For the CDR3, the DNA is TGTGCCAGTAGTATTGGGGAGGGATTGGGCAATCAGCCCCAGCATTTT. This translates into CASSIGEGLGNQPQHF.

The rearrangement links TRBV7-9 to TRBJ2-3, with 7 bases identical to TRBD1. This CDR3 is 15 amino acids long. The V gene end was trimmed by 6 bases and the J gene end by 0 bases; junction bases not matched to a gene: 6. CDR1 and CDR2 (germline): SEHNR, FQNEAQ (reference sequence). CDR3 bases: TGTGCCAGCAGGAAGGGACAGACTAGCACAGATACGCAGTATTTT. Its protein is CASRKGQTSTDTQYF. Using reference TRBV7-9 and TRBJ2-3 for the parts outside the CDR3, the full variable domain is DTGVSQNPRHKITKRGQNVTFRCDPISEHNRLYWYRQTLGQGPEFLTYFQNEAQLEKSRLLSDRFSAERPKGSFSTLEIQRTEQGDSAMYLCASRKGQTSTDTQYFGPGTRLTVL.

As concerns this clone: At one end the junction does not follow the germline gene, possibly because of a read error. V gene TRBV3-1 (or the pseudogene TRBV3-2) combines with J gene TRBJ1-2; no clear D gene. The CDR3 consists of 12 residues. Germline-derived CDR1 and CDR2 are LGHDT and YNNKEL (reference sequence). The CDR3 coding sequence is TGTGCCAGCAGCCAAGATAGGTCAGGTACACGTTTC. Protein product: CASSQDRSGTRF.

V and J are TRBV28 and TRBJ2-4, with TRBD1 identical over 8 bases. The CDR3 loop spans 15 amino acids. The junction had 7 bases not matched to a gene; V was cut back by 2 bases and J by 7 bases. Germline assignment: CDR1 MDHEN and CDR2 SYDVKM. CDR3 sequence (DNA): TGTGCCAGCAGTTTACCCCCTGGACAGGGTAACATTCAGTACTTC. Translating it yields CASSLPPGQGNIQYF.

The J gene is TRBJ2-5, the V gene TRBV18; no clear D. Germline V lookup: CDR1 KGHSH, CDR2 LQKENI. There are 13 residues in the CDR3. V lost 5 bases and J 5 bases, leaving 12 bases between the germline ends. The CDR3 spells CASSESPEETQYF. CDR3 bases: TGTGCCAGCTCAGAGTCCCCGGAGGAGACCCAGTACTTC.

This chain joins TRBV18 and TRBJ1-5; weak D call: TRBD1 (5 bases). The V end lost 6 bases, the J end lost 6 bases, and 18 bases lay between the germline ends. This CDR3 is built from 15 residues. Germline-derived CDR1 and CDR2 are KGHSH and LQKENI. Here the CDR3 DNA reads TGTGCCAGCTCCCCGGGGGGGATTAACCCTCAGCCCCAGCATTTT. Protein sequence: CASSPGGINPQPQHF.

The rearrangement links TRBV10-1 to TRBJ1-1; possible D gene TRBD1, 6 bases. The CDR3 totals 15 residues. With 4 bases removed from V and 0 bases from J, the gap between germline ends came to 12 bases. Looked up from germline, CDR1 is WNHNN and CDR2 is SYGVQD (reference sequence). The CDR3 here is CASSGEKGVNTEAFF. CDR3 DNA sequence: TGCGCCAGCAGTGGGGAAAAGGGGGTGAACACTGAAGCTTTCTTT.

CDR3 DNA: TGTGCCAGCAGCCCTACCGGGACAGACTTCTATGGCTACACCTTC. It yields the protein CASSPTGTDFYGYTF. This chain connects TRBV14 to TRBJ1-2, with 7 nucleotides matching TRBD1. Germline trimming cut 4 bases from V and 4 bases from J; bases unmatched to any gene: 9. The CDR3 runs to 15 residues. CDR1 and CDR2 from the germline V gene are SGHDN and FVKESK.

The rearrangement links TRBV5-1 to TRBJ2-3, with no clear D. Trimming removed 0 bases from V and 4 bases from J, with 12 bases in between. The CDR3 runs to 15 residues. Germline V gene lookup returns CDR1 SGHRS and CDR2 YFSETQ. The CDR3 reads CASSLAPVSADTQYF. Here the CDR3 DNA reads TGCGCCAGCAGCTTGGCCCCGGTGTCTGCAGATACGCAGTATTTT.

V is TRBV2 and J is TRBJ1-2; 9 bases match TRBD1. The CDR3 length is 15 residues. Trimming took 7 bases from V and 0 from J; bases not matched to a gene: 6. Germline V gene data show CDR1 as SNHLY and CDR2 as FYNNEI. The chain's CDR3 is CASITGTGPNYGYTF. CDR3 DNA: TGTGCCAGCATAACGGGGACAGGGCCTAACTATGGCTACACCTTC.

V gene TRBV28 combines with J gene TRBJ2-7, with 8 bases identical to TRBD1. The V gene end was trimmed by 2 bases and the J gene end by 6 bases; junction bases not matched to a gene: 12. This CDR3 is 16 amino acids long. Per the germline V gene, CDR1 is MDHEN and CDR2 is SYDVKM. Written as DNA, the CDR3 is TGTGCCAGCAGTTTACAGGGACAGGTAACGCCCGGCGAGCAGTACTTC. This translates into CASSLQGQVTPGEQYF.

This chain connects TRBV5-6 to TRBJ2-7, with 7 nucleotides matching TRBD1. The V segment lost 4 bases and the J segment 7 bases; nucleotides outside the gene matches: 14. The CDR3 runs to 15 residues. Germline lookup yields CDR1 SGHDT and CDR2 YYEEEE. The CDR3 DNA sequence: TGTGCCAGCAGCGCGCTACGACAGGGAATGAAGGAGCAGTACTTC. Protein product: CASSALRQGMKEQYF.

This rearrangement joins TRBV27 to TRBJ2-7, with 10 bases fitting TRBD1. Germline CDR1 reads MNHEY; CDR2 reads SMNVEV (reference sequence). The ends lost 5 bases at V and 4 bases at J; junction bases unmatched: 8. This CDR3 spans 15 amino acids. In nucleotides, the CDR3 is TGTGCCAGCAGTCTCCTCGGACAGGGGGAGTACGAGCAGTACTTC. Its protein product is CASSLLGQGEYEQYF.

This clone was seen just once. V usage is TRBV28 and J usage is TRBJ2-5; 8 bases line up with TRBD1. The CDR3 spans 16 residues. V was pared by 6 bases and J by 0 bases, with 9 bases of the junction left unmatched. Germline V gene data show CDR1 as MDHEN and CDR2 as SYDVKM. The CDR3 sequence is CASSPWTGYDQETQYF. DNA for the CDR3: TGTGCCAGCAGCCCCTGGACAGGGTATGACCAAGAGACCCAGTACTTC.

This clone was seen just once. The CDR3 protein is CASSESAQGDTQYF. The DNA for the CDR3 is TGTGCCAGCAGTGAGTCGGCCCAGGGAGATACGCAGTATTTT. The chain recombines TRBV6-4 with TRBJ2-3; weak D call: TRBD1 (5 bases). The V gene lost 3 bases and the J gene lost 5 bases, with 12 bases spanning the gap. CDR1 and CDR2 (germline): MRHNA, SNTAGT. This CDR3 contains 14 residues.

This sequence joins TRBV7-9 and TRBJ1-1, with unresolved D. Deletions cut 2 bases from V and 3 bases from J, with 7 bases between. The germline V gene has CDR1 SEHNR and CDR2 FQNEAQ (reference sequence). The CDR3 is made up of 13 amino acids. The CDR3 sequence: CASSLLGDTEAFF. CDR3 nucleotide sequence: TGTGCCAGCAGCTTACTAGGAGACACTGAAGCTTTCTTT.

V is TRBV6-5 and J is TRBJ1-1; TRBD1 agrees at 7 bases. Germline trimming cut 7 bases from V and 3 bases from J; bases unmatched to any gene: 8. The CDR3 is 14 residues long. Germline values: CDR1 MNHEY, CDR2 SVGAGI. CDR3 residues: CASTQQGLDTEAFF. The CDR3 nucleotides are TGTGCCAGCACCCAACAGGGGCTGGACACTGAAGCTTTCTTT.

In its sample, this clone was seen once. V is TRBV10-1 and J is TRBJ1-3, with a possible D match to TRBD1 (5 bases). The V gene lost 3 bases and the J gene lost 2 bases, with 17 bases spanning the gap. This CDR3 has 17 residues. The germline V gene has CDR1 WNHNN and CDR2 SYGVQD (reference sequence). CDR3 sequence reads: CASSDRVIGSAGNTIYF. CDR3 DNA: TGCGCCAGCAGTGACAGGGTGATCGGCTCGGCTGGAAACACCATATATTTT.

This chain links TRBV5-1 with TRBJ1-4, with 7 bases matching TRBD1. This CDR3 spans 16 amino acids. The ends lost 4 bases at V and 0 bases at J; junction bases unmatched: 6. The germline gives CDR1 SGHRS, CDR2 YFSETQ. The DNA for the CDR3 is TGCGCCAGCAGCACCCGGGACAGCGCAACTAATGAAAAACTGTTTTTT. Translated, it gives CASSTRDSATNEKLFF. Combining the CDR3 with reference TRBV5-1 and TRBJ1-4 gives the whole variable domain KAGVTQTPRYLIKTRGQQVTLSCSPISGHRSVSWYQQTPGQGLQFLFEYFSETQRNKGNFPGRFSGRQFSNSRSEMNVSTLELGDSALYLCASSTRDSATNEKLFFGSGTQLSVL.